The next 32 T cell receptor beta chains were all read from a single sample in a study of blood T cell repertoires in COVID-19. The method was immunoSEQ multiplex PCR; TCRdb's version includes in-frame clones alone and lacks a portion of them. The data hold some 30,000 clones, with more than 70% observed a single time. Material: peripheral blood. The receptors originated from a human donor in a cohort sampled during active COVID-19.

About this clone itself: The junction differs from germline at one of its ends, possibly a read error. The chain employs TRBV7-7 and TRBJ2-5, with 13 bases matching TRBD2. Germline CDR1 and CDR2: SSHAT and FNYEAQ (reference sequence). The CDR3 is 17 amino acids. The CDR3 loop is CASSLGIPGLAGQTQYF. DNA of the CDR3: TGTGCTAGCAGCTTAGGGATTCCGGGACTAGCGGGGCAGACCCAGTACTTC.

The chain employs TRBV2 and TRBJ2-7; maybe TRBD1 (6 bases). This CDR3 is built from 12 residues. The germline CDR1 and CDR2 sequences are SNHLY and FYNNEI. The germline V and J ends were trimmed by 9 bases and 7 bases, with 16 bases remaining between them. The CDR3 DNA is TGTGCCAGAGGATACTCAGGGGCAGAGCAGTACTTC. Amino acids: CARGYSGAEQYF.

This clone was found once. The chain uses TRBV6-5 and TRBJ1-4; 7 nucleotides line up with TRBD1. CDR1 and CDR2 (germline): MNHEY, SVGAGI. The CDR3 loop spans 15 amino acids. V shed 7 bases, J shed 4 bases, and the junction held 9 bases outside the gene matches. CDR3 sequence reads: CASMPMGQHNEKLFF. DNA for the CDR3: TGTGCCAGCATGCCCATGGGACAGCATAATGAAAAACTGTTTTTT.

The gene calls are TRBV4-1 and TRBJ2-2, with D possibly TRBD2 on 6 matching bases. Germline-derived CDR1 and CDR2 are MGHRA and YSYEKL. The CDR3 is 17 residues long. V was cut by 4 bases and J by 0 bases, with 15 bases left in between. The CDR3, as DNA: TGCGCCAGCAGCCCTTGGCGGGGAAGCGCGAACACCGGGGAGCTGTTTTTT. Protein: CASSPWRGSANTGELFF.

The rearrangement joins TRBV30 to TRBJ1-4; the match to TRBD1 covers 10 bases. This CDR3 has 16 residues. Germline CDR1 reads GTSNPN; CDR2 reads SVGIG (reference sequence). J gave up 6 bases and V 1 base, and 8 bases lay outside the gene matches. The CDR3 coding sequence is TGTGCCTGGAGTGCGACTAGGACAGGGGGACATGAAAAACTGTTTTTT. Protein: CAWSATRTGGHEKLFF.

This chain links TRBV10-3 with TRBJ2-7; TRBD1 matches 7 bases. The CDR3 has 14 amino acids. V lost 5 bases, J lost 4 bases, and 8 bases stayed unmatched. The V gene's germline CDR1 is ENHRY and CDR2 SYGVKD. The CDR3 is CAISPTGQHYEQYF. DNA for the CDR3: TGTGCCATCAGTCCCACGGGACAGCATTACGAGCAGTACTTC.

This clone came up once. This rearrangement joins TRBV28 to TRBJ2-7; possibly TRBD2 for D (5 bases). The CDR3 consists of 15 residues. The V gene's germline CDR1 is MDHEN and CDR2 SYDVKM. V lost 5 bases to trimming and J lost 5 bases, with 19 bases between them. The CDR3, as DNA: TGTGCCAGCAGTCGGCCGTCGAGGGCGAGGGACGAGCAGTACTTC. Its translation is CASSRPSRARDEQYF.

This rearrangement joins TRBV5-1 to TRBJ1-4; 9 bases fit TRBD1. The CDR3 has 20 residues. Germline V lookup: CDR1 SGHRS, CDR2 YFSETQ. V lost 0 bases and J lost 6; bases outside the gene matches: 18. In DNA, the CDR3 is TGCGCCAGCAGCTTGGGCGCTACCGGGACAGGGTCAGGGGTTCATGAAAAACTGTTTTTT. This sequence encodes CASSLGATGTGSGVHEKLFF. The variable domain in full, with the rest retrieved from reference TRBV5-1 and TRBJ1-4, is KAGVTQTPRYLIKTRGQQVTLSCSPISGHRSVSWYQQTPGQGLQFLFEYFSETQRNKGNFPGRFSGRQFSNSRSEMNVSTLELGDSALYLCASSLGATGTGSGVHEKLFFGSGTQLSVL.

The J gene is TRBJ1-6, the V gene TRBV6-5, with 7 bases lining up with TRBD1. Unmatched junction bases numbered 8, after V lost 8 bases and J lost 10 bases. Germline V CDR1 and CDR2: MNHEY, SVGAGI. The CDR3 runs 13 residues. Here the CDR3 reads CASARQGESPLHF. The DNA of the CDR3 is TGTGCCAGCGCTCGGCAGGGGGAGTCACCCCTCCACTTT.

CDR3 protein: CASSAGYSNQPQHF. CDR3 DNA sequence: TGTGCCAGCAGTGCAGGTTATAGCAATCAGCCCCAGCATTTT. The V gene is TRBV2, the J gene TRBJ1-5; D uncertain. Germline-derived CDR1 and CDR2 are SNHLY and FYNNEI. CDR3 length equals 14 residues. Trimming took off 4 bases at V and 0 bases at J, with 7 bases between the two ends.

The V call is TRBV15, the J call TRBJ2-5, with D perhaps TRBD1 (6 bases). CDR1 and CDR2 from the germline V gene are LNHNV and YYDKDF (reference sequence). V gave up 5 bases and J gave up 0 bases, with 10 bases separating them. The CDR3 has 14 amino acids. CDR3 in DNA: TGTGCCACCAGCGTCGGGACATACCAAGAGACCCAGTACTTC. This codes for CATSVGTYQETQYF.

As DNA, the CDR3 is TGCGCCAGCAGCTTGGGTCAGGGGGCAGTAGTACACGGCTACACCTTC. Translating gives CASSLGQGAVVHGYTF. The V gene is TRBV5-1, the J gene TRBJ1-2; 8 nucleotides line up with TRBD1. V gave up 0 bases and J gave up 8 bases; unmatched junction bases: 12. Germline lookup yields CDR1 SGHRS and CDR2 YFSETQ. The CDR3 has 16 residues.

This clone was seen a handful of times. CDR3 bases: TGTGCCATCAGTGAGTCGGGGGACTCCGGGACAGTCACCTACGAGCAGTACTTC. It codes for CAISESGDSGTVTYEQYF. J is TRBJ2-7 and V is TRBV10-3, with a possible D match to TRBD1 (7 bases). With 0 bases removed from V and 2 bases from J, the gap between germline ends came to 20 bases. The V gene's germline CDR1 is ENHRY and CDR2 SYGVKD. CDR3 size: 18 residues.

The rearrangement links TRBV7-9 to TRBJ1-2; possible D gene TRBD1, 5 bases. Trimming cost V 1 base and J 8 bases, with 14 bases left between them. The CDR3 sequence is 14 residues long. Looked up from germline, CDR1 is SEHNR and CDR2 is FQNEAQ (reference sequence). CDR3 DNA: TGTGCCAGCAGCTTAGGTTCGACAGCAGGAGGCTACACCTTC. Its protein product is CASSLGSTAGGYTF. Combining the CDR3 with reference TRBV7-9 and TRBJ1-2 gives the whole variable domain DTGVSQNPRHKITKRGQNVTFRCDPISEHNRLYWYRQTLGQGPEFLTYFQNEAQLEKSRLLSDRFSAERPKGSFSTLEIQRTEQGDSAMYLCASSLGSTAGGYTFGSGTRLTVV.

This chain uses TRBV5-1 with TRBJ1-4, with D hard to call. CDR1 and CDR2 from the germline V gene are SGHRS and YFSETQ. The CDR3 runs 16 residues. Trimming removed 0 bases from V and 7 bases from J, with 16 bases in between. CDR3 sequence (DNA): TGCGCCAGCAGCTTGGCCGGCGGGTACGGAGGTGAAAAACTGTTTTTT. This codes for CASSLAGGYGGEKLFF.

The rearrangement joins TRBV5-6 to TRBJ2-5; D call uncertain. The CDR3 contains 13 residues. CDR1 is SGHDT, CDR2 YYEEEE, per germline. V shed 2 bases and J shed 1 base, with 6 bases lying between them. The CDR3 DNA follows: TGTGCCAGCAGCTTCCGTTTCCAAGAGACCCAGTACTTC. Translating it yields CASSFRFQETQYF.

There are a few counts of this clone. V and J are TRBV9 and TRBJ2-1, with D possibly being TRBD2 (7 bases). Trimming took off 2 bases at V and 3 bases at J, with 15 bases between the two ends. The CDR3 spans 16 residues. Per the germline V gene, CDR1 is SGDLS and CDR2 is YYNGEE. The CDR3 coding sequence is TGTGCCAGCAGCGTGGGAGGGGGGACCTACTACAATGAGCAGTTCTTC. Encoded protein: CASSVGGGTYYNEQFF.

The chain couples TRBV18 to TRBJ2-3; 8 bases are a match to TRBD1. Unmatched junction bases numbered 10, after V lost 6 bases and J lost 5 bases. The CDR3 runs 15 residues. CDR1 and CDR2 from the germline V gene are KGHSH and LQKENI. The CDR3 sequence is CASSPRTGKLDTQYF. In DNA, the CDR3 is TGTGCCAGCTCCCCTCGGACAGGGAAGTTAGATACGCAGTATTTT.

The chain combines TRBV29-1 with TRBJ1-2; unclear D gene. The V end was cut by 0 bases, the J end by 4 bases, with 15 bases between. Germline loops: CDR1 SQVTM, CDR2 ANQGSEA. The CDR3 loop spans 15 amino acids. The CDR3 reads CSVEDGPAGIYGYTF. The DNA of the CDR3 is TGCAGCGTTGAAGATGGGCCCGCGGGGATCTATGGCTACACCTTC.

In this sample, this clone turned up once. The chain joins TRBV3-1 (or the pseudogene TRBV3-2) to TRBJ1-2, with unresolved D. CDR1 and CDR2 (germline): LGHDT, YNNKEL (reference sequence). V was clipped by 0 bases and J by 4 bases, with 12 bases between them. The CDR3 is 15 amino acids. The CDR3 nucleotides read TGTGCCAGCAGCCAAGACTCGGCGGGGATCTATGGCTACACCTTC. Its protein product is CASSQDSAGIYGYTF.

The count of this clone is one. The chain employs TRBV2 and TRBJ1-2; maybe TRBD1 (6 bases). V was shortened by 4 bases and J by 4 bases, with 13 bases between the two germline ends. The CDR3 sequence is 14 residues long. In germline, CDR1 is SNHLY, CDR2 FYNNEI. Here the CDR3 DNA reads TGTGCCAGCAGTGGGGACGACAGGACCTATGGCTACACCTTC. It encodes CASSGDDRTYGYTF.

The chain joins TRBV7-8 to TRBJ2-7; 8 bases agree with TRBD1. Germline values: CDR1 SGHVS, CDR2 FQNEAQ. The CDR3 loop spans 14 amino acids. Losses at the gene ends were 6 bases for V and 3 bases for J; bases not matched to a gene: 7. The CDR3 region has the DNA TGTGCCAGCAGTTATGGACAGGGAGTCTACGAGCAGTACTTC. Its translation is CASSYGQGVYEQYF.

The chain carries TRBV7-2 and TRBJ1-4; no definite D call. This CDR3 is built from 15 residues. The germline gives CDR1 SGHTA, CDR2 FQGNSA. Between the trimmed V and J ends, which lost 0 bases and 0 bases, there was a span of 5 bases. Here the CDR3 reads CASSLAPTTNEKLFF. The CDR3 DNA is TGTGCCAGCAGCTTAGCCCCAACAACTAATGAAAAACTGTTTTTT.

The chain has TRBV6-5 and TRBJ1-2; D perhaps matches TRBD1 (5 bases). CDR3 length equals 15 residues. CDR1 and CDR2 (germline): MNHEY, SVGAGI. Trimming took 0 bases from V and 6 from J, leaving 14 bases between them. The CDR3 region has the DNA TGTGCCAGCAGTTACTCGGACCAGGGTCGAAATGGCTACACCTTC. Translating gives CASSYSDQGRNGYTF.

This clone occurred once. V usage is TRBV28 and J usage is TRBJ2-7; D unclear. Germline loops: CDR1 MDHEN, CDR2 SYDVKM. Trimming pared 6 bases from V and 10 bases from J, leaving 16 bases between. The CDR3 has 12 amino acids. The CDR3 here is CASRPGGSYQYF. The CDR3 nucleotides are TGTGCCAGCAGGCCTGGTGGCTCTTACCAGTACTTC.

For the CDR3, the DNA is TGCGCCAGCAGCTTGGGCCCAGGAACGGGGGAGACCCAGTACTTC. This sequence encodes CASSLGPGTGETQYF. This rearrangement joins TRBV5-1 to TRBJ2-5; tentatively, D is TRBD2 (5 bases). Looked up from germline, CDR1 is SGHRS and CDR2 is YFSETQ. The CDR3 covers 15 residues. The V gene lost 0 bases and the J gene lost 5 bases, with 14 bases spanning the gap.

CDR3 nucleotides: TGTGCCAGCAGCGTGGAGACTAAACAAGAGACCCAGTACTTC. This codes for CASSVETKQETQYF. V and J are TRBV9 and TRBJ2-5; possibly TRBD2 for D (5 bases). Trimming took 2 bases from V and 2 from J, leaving 10 bases between them. The CDR3 runs 14 residues. The germline CDR1 and CDR2 sequences are SGDLS and YYNGEE.

Here the CDR3 reads CASSHPPMGPPYEQYF. The CDR3 DNA follows: TGTGCCAGCAGCCATCCACCGATGGGGCCACCCTACGAGCAGTACTTC. The chain couples TRBV14 to TRBJ2-7; D possibly corresponds to TRBD1 (5 bases). V was pared by 3 bases and J by 2 bases, with 17 bases between. This CDR3 is 16 amino acids long. Germline CDR1 is SGHDN and CDR2 is FVKESK. Full variable domain (remainder filled in from reference TRBV14 and TRBJ2-7): EAGVTQFPSHSVIEKGQTVTLRCDPISGHDNLYWYRRVMGKEIKFLLHFVKESKQDESGMPNNRFLAERTGGTYSTLKVQPAELEDSGVYFCASSHPPMGPPYEQYFGPGTRLTVT.

The rearrangement uses TRBV15 and TRBJ2-7; the match to TRBD2 covers 8 bases. The CDR3 is 18 residues long. With V trimmed by 0 bases and J by 5 bases, 15 bases remained unmatched. Germline values: CDR1 LNHNV, CDR2 YYDKDF (reference sequence). The CDR3 here is CATSRDPWLERGIDEQYF. The CDR3 nucleotides read TGTGCCACCAGCAGAGATCCCTGGTTGGAGCGGGGGATCGACGAGCAGTACTTC. The whole variable domain, filled in from reference TRBV15 and TRBJ2-7, reads DAMVIQNPRYQVTQFGKPVTLSCSQTLNHNVMYWYQQKSSQAPKLLFHYYDKDFNNEADTPDNFQSRRPNTSFCFLDIRSPGLGDTAMYLCATSRDPWLERGIDEQYFGPGTRLTVT.

The V gene is TRBV11-3, the J gene TRBJ2-5; TRBD2 agrees at 12 bases. Germline CDR1 and CDR2: SGHNT and YENEEA. The CDR3 runs 17 residues. V shed 5 bases, J shed 2 bases, and the junction held 9 bases outside the gene matches. CDR3 sequence (DNA): TGTGCCAGCAGCCGCCGAGGAACTAGCGGGGGGCAAGAGACCCAGTACTTC. Translated, it gives CASSRRGTSGGQETQYF.

The chain couples TRBV28 to TRBJ2-1, with 9 bases matching TRBD2. Germline CDR1 reads MDHEN; CDR2 reads SYDVKM. The junction had 14 bases not matched to a gene; V was cut back by 8 bases and J by 9 bases. The CDR3 has 15 residues. The CDR3 nucleotides are TGTGCCAGCGGAATTCCGGCGGGGGGGCCGAGTGAGCAGTTCTTC. This translates into CASGIPAGGPSEQFF.

The chain couples TRBV2 to TRBJ2-3, with 8 nucleotides matching TRBD2. V dropped 7 bases and J dropped 1; count of bases not matched to a gene: 4. The CDR3 runs 14 residues. Germline lookup yields CDR1 SNHLY and CDR2 FYNNEI. The CDR3 is CASNRAGGTDTQYF. The DNA for the CDR3 is TGTGCCAGCAATAGAGCGGGGGGCACAGATACGCAGTATTTT.